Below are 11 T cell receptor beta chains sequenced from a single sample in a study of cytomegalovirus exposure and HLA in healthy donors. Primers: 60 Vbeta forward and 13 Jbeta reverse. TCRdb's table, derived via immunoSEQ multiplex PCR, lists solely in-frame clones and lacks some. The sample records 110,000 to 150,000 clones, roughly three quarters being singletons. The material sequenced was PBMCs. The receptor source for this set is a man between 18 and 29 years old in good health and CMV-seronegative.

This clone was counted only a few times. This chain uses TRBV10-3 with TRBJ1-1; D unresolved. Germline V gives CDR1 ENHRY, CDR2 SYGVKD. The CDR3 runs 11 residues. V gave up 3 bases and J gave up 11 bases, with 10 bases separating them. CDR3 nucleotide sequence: TGTGCCATCAGTGACTCGGGGTTTGCTTTCTTT. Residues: CAISDSGFAFF.

The chain's CDR3 is CASSLGGTGANVLTF. The DNA of the CDR3 is TGTGCCAGCAGTTTGGGAGGGACTGGGGCCAACGTCCTGACTTTC. The V gene is TRBV28, the J gene TRBJ2-6; 7 bases align to TRBD2. This CDR3 is 15 amino acids long. V gave up 3 bases and J gave up 2 bases; unmatched junction bases: 1. Germline V gives CDR1 MDHEN, CDR2 SYDVKM.

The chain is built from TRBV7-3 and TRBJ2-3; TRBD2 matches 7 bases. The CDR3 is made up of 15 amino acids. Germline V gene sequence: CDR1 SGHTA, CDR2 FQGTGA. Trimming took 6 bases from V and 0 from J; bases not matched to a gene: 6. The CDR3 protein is CASRGGAGSTDTQYF. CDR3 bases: TGTGCCAGCAGGGGGGGAGCGGGGAGCACAGATACGCAGTATTTT.

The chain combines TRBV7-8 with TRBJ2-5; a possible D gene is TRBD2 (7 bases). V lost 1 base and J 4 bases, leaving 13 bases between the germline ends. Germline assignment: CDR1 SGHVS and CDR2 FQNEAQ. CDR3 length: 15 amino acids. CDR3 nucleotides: TGTGCCAGCAGCTTAGTTCGGGGGGCGGGAGAGACCCAGTACTTC. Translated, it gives CASSLVRGAGETQYF.

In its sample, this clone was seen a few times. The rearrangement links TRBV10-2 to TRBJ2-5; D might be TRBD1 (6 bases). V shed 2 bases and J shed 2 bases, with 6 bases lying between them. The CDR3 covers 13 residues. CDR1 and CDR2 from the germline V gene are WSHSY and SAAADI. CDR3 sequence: CASSEGQQETQYF. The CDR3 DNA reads TGCGCCAGCAGTGAGGGACAGCAAGAGACCCAGTACTTC.

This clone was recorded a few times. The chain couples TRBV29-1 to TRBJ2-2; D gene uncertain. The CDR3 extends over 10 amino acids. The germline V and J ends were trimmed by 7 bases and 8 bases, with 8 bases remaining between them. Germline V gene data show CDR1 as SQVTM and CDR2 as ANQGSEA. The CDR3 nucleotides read TGCAGCGCCTGGCGGGGGGAGCTGTTTTTT. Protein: CSAWRGELFF.

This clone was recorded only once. CDR3 sequence (DNA): TGTGCCACCAGCAGAGATGTTTTGGGACTAGCCAGTTACAATGAGCAGTTCTTC. Its translation: CATSRDVLGLASYNEQFF. The chain carries TRBV15 and TRBJ2-1; 9 bases map to TRBD2. This CDR3 is 18 amino acids long. In germline, CDR1 is LNHNV, CDR2 YYDKDF (reference sequence). The V segment lost 0 bases and the J segment 4 bases; nucleotides outside the gene matches: 10.

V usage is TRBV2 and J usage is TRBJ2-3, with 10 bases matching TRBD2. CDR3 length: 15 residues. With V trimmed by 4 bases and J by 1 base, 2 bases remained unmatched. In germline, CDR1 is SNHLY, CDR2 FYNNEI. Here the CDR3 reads CASSAGTSGTDTQYF. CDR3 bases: TGTGCCAGCAGTGCCGGGACTAGCGGCACAGATACGCAGTATTTT.

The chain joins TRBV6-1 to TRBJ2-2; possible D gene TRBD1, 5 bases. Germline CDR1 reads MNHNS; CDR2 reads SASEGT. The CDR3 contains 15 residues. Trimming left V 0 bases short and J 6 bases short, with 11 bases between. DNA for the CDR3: TGTGCCAGCAGTGAAGCCGGTGCAGGGCCCGGGGAGCTGTTTTTT. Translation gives CASSEAGAGPGELFF.

CDR3 amino acids: CASSQLRGDTQYF. The CDR3 nucleotides are TGCGCCAGCAGCCAGCTCAGGGGAGATACGCAGTATTTT. J is TRBJ2-3 and V is TRBV4-1; weak D call: TRBD1 (6 bases). CDR3 length: 13 amino acids. Germline V gene data show CDR1 as MGHRA and CDR2 as YSYEKL. Trimming shortened V by 3 bases and J by 5 bases, and 9 bases separated the two germline ends.

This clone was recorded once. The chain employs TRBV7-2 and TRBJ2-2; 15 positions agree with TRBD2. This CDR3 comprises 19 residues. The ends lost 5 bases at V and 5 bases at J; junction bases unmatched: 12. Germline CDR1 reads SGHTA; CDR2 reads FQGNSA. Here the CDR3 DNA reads TGTGCCAGCAGCGGGCCCGCGGGACTAGCGGGGGGCGGGACCGGGGAGCTGTTTTTT. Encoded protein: CASSGPAGLAGGGTGELFF.